The 9 T cell receptor beta chains listed next were all sequenced from one sample in a study of control samples from healthy donors and cancer patients. The repertoire was sequenced with immunoSEQ multiplex PCR; TCRdb's copy has only in-frame clones and lacks some. The sample lists around 100,000 clones, 88% occurring once. Sequences were obtained from blood. The receptors were sampled from a woman in her sixties or seventies in good health.

The chain employs TRBV18 and TRBJ1-6, with D possibly TRBD1 on 6 matching bases. Germline V gene data show CDR1 as KGHSH and CDR2 as LQKENI. The CDR3 has 15 residues. V lost 2 bases and J lost 5, with 10 bases in between. This CDR3 reads CASSPGGRDNSPLHF. The CDR3 DNA sequence: TGTGCCAGCTCACCAGGGGGCCGGGATAATTCACCCCTCCACTTT.

For this clone: At one end, the junction sequence differs from germline, possibly due to a read error. The CDR3 protein is CASREAGYSYNEQFF. The DNA for the CDR3 is TGTGCCAGCAGGGAAGCGGGATACTCCTACAATGAGCAGTTCTTC. The rearrangement links TRBV6-1 to TRBJ2-1; TRBD2 aligns across 7 bases. This CDR3 is built from 15 residues. Germline V gives CDR1 MNHNS, CDR2 SASEGT.

The chain combines TRBV3-1 (or the pseudogene TRBV3-2) with TRBJ2-3; 8 bases are shared with TRBD2. V lost 0 bases and J lost 1; bases outside the gene matches: 6. Per the germline V gene, CDR1 is LGHDT and CDR2 is YNNKEL (reference sequence). The length of the CDR3 is 17 residues. The CDR3 here is CASSQDGREGRTDTQYF. CDR3 sequence (DNA): TGTGCCAGCAGCCAAGACGGACGGGAGGGTCGCACAGATACGCAGTATTTT.

The rearrangement joins TRBV11-2 to TRBJ2-5; 16 bases map to TRBD2. Germline values: CDR1 SGHAT, CDR2 FQNNGV. J was trimmed by 5 bases and V by 5 bases; bases with no gene match: 11. CDR3 size: 18 residues. The CDR3 sequence: CASSNLGLAGGPRETQYF. The CDR3 bases are TGTGCCAGCAGCAACCTGGGACTAGCGGGAGGGCCGAGGGAGACCCAGTACTTC.

This clone occurred a few times. The chain carries TRBV27 and TRBJ1-1, with unresolved D. Trimming took 3 bases from V and 7 from J, leaving 12 bases between them. There are 13 residues in the CDR3. The germline CDR1 and CDR2 sequences are MNHEY and SMNVEV (reference sequence). The CDR3 loop is CASSFPGSLEAFF. The CDR3 DNA is TGTGCCAGCAGTTTTCCCGGGTCGCTTGAAGCTTTCTTT.

Here the CDR3 reads CASSLIEGLAGAHSYEQYF. The CDR3 DNA follows: TGTGCCAGCTCACTCATCGAAGGACTAGCGGGAGCTCATTCCTACGAGCAGTACTTC. The V gene is TRBV18, the J gene TRBJ2-7; the match to TRBD2 covers 13 bases. With V trimmed by 4 bases and J by 1 base, 13 bases remained unmatched. CDR1 KGHSH and CDR2 LQKENI come from the germline V gene. The CDR3 is 19 residues long.

The chain has TRBV4-3 and TRBJ1-4, with D uncertain. V dropped 5 bases and J dropped 0 bases, with 13 bases sitting between them. CDR1 is LGHNA, CDR2 YSLEER, per germline. This CDR3 contains 16 residues. The CDR3 DNA is TGCGCCAGCAGCTGGTCAGGCCGATCAACTAATGAAAAACTGTTTTTT. Protein sequence: CASSWSGRSTNEKLFF.

This clone occurred once. The rearrangement links TRBV10-3 to TRBJ2-1; maybe TRBD2 (5 bases). Germline V gene lookup returns CDR1 ENHRY and CDR2 SYGVKD. This CDR3 has 15 residues. Trimming left V 0 bases short and J 6 bases short, with 12 bases between. This CDR3 is CAISESGIRGNEQFF. CDR3 DNA: TGTGCCATCAGTGAGTCGGGAATCCGGGGCAATGAGCAGTTCTTC.

This chain joins TRBV4-3 and TRBJ2-2; D not resolved. V lost 3 bases to trimming and J lost 2 bases, with 7 bases between them. This CDR3 is built from 14 residues. The germline V gene encodes CDR1 LGHNA and CDR2 YSLEER. CDR3 sequence: CASSHGPNTGELFF. As DNA, the CDR3 is TGCGCCAGCAGCCACGGGCCCAACACCGGGGAGCTGTTTTTT.